These 16 T cell receptor beta chains came from one sample sequenced in a study of blood T cell repertoires in COVID-19. Only in-frame clones appear in the TCRdb table, and some are missing; sequencing was by immunoSEQ multiplex PCR. The sample includes 300,000 to 500,000 clones, nearly 90% of them seen just once. Sequences were obtained from PBMCs or T cells enriched from blood (not recorded which). The source is a woman aged 35 to 49 with acute COVID-19.

J is TRBJ2-1 and V is TRBV3-1 (or the pseudogene TRBV3-2); 10 bases agree with TRBD1. This CDR3 is built from 14 residues. CDR1 and CDR2 from the germline V gene are LGHDT and YNNKEL (reference sequence). The trim removed 6 bases at V and 7 bases at J, leaving 6 bases unmatched. CDR3 residues: CASSPDRGWNEQFF. The CDR3 coding sequence is TGTGCCAGCAGTCCGGACAGGGGGTGGAATGAGCAGTTCTTC.

This rearrangement joins TRBV25-1 to TRBJ1-2, with 9 bases lining up with TRBD1. CDR3 length: 12 residues. Per germline, CDR1 MGHDK and CDR2 SYGVNS. Trimming at V came to 9 bases and at J to 6 bases, leaving 5 bases not matched to a gene. The CDR3: CASYRGLDGYTF. CDR3 DNA sequence: TGTGCCAGTTACAGGGGGCTCGATGGCTACACCTTC.

This chain joins TRBV2 and TRBJ1-5; D ambiguous. This CDR3 spans 12 amino acids. V lost 7 bases and J lost 0, with 4 bases in between. CDR1 is SNHLY and CDR2 is FYNNEI in the germline V gene. The CDR3 coding sequence is TGTGCCAGCACAGATAGCAATCAGCCCCAGCATTTT. Translation: CASTDSNQPQHF.

This rearrangement joins TRBV15 to TRBJ1-2, with a possible D match to TRBD1 (6 bases). The V end was cut by 5 bases, the J end by 3 bases, with 13 bases between. CDR3 length: 14 amino acids. The germline CDR1 and CDR2 sequences are LNHNV and YYDKDF (reference sequence). The CDR3 spells CATSLGQGYYGYTF. As DNA, the CDR3 is TGTGCCACCAGCCTAGGCCAGGGGTACTATGGCTACACCTTC.

V usage is TRBV3-1 (or the pseudogene TRBV3-2) and J usage is TRBJ2-1; TRBD2 agrees at 9 bases. J lost 0 bases, V lost 0 bases, and 6 bases had no gene match. Germline loops: CDR1 LGHDT, CDR2 YNNKEL (reference sequence). CDR3 length: 18 residues. The CDR3 loop reads CASSQERGGRYSYNEQFF. CDR3 sequence (DNA): TGTGCCAGCAGCCAAGAGCGGGGGGGCCGATACTCCTACAATGAGCAGTTCTTC.

With regard to this clone: This sample also contains other DNA sequences that code for the same CDR3. DNA for the CDR3: TGTGCCAGCAGCTTGGGCAGCTACGAGCAGTACTTC. This encodes CASSLGSYEQYF. The chain links TRBV7-9 to TRBJ2-7, with unresolved D. From germline, CDR1 is SEHNR and CDR2 FQNEAQ (reference sequence). The V end lost 3 bases, the J end lost 3 bases, and 6 bases lay between the germline ends. This CDR3 has 12 amino acids.

The gene calls are TRBV6-1 and TRBJ2-3; tentatively, D is TRBD2 (6 bases). The ends were cut back, 1 base at V and 0 bases at J, with 8 bases in the middle. This CDR3 has 15 residues. CDR1 and CDR2 (germline): MNHNS, SASEGT. CDR3 sequence (DNA): TGTGCCAGCAGTGAAGGCGGGGTGAGCACAGATACGCAGTATTTT. Translating gives CASSEGGVSTDTQYF.

The genes are TRBV11-2 and TRBJ2-7; D perhaps matches TRBD1 (6 bases). CDR1 SGHAT and CDR2 FQNNGV come from the germline V gene. The V end was cut by 5 bases, the J end by 6 bases, with 23 bases between. This CDR3 contains 16 residues. As DNA, the CDR3 is TGTGCCAGCAGCCCTAATTCCCCAGGGGCCTCCGGCGAGCAGTACTTC. Its translation: CASSPNSPGASGEQYF.

The genes are TRBV14 and TRBJ2-7, with D possibly TRBD1 on 5 matching bases. Trimming took 4 bases from V and 6 from J, leaving 13 bases between them. Germline CDR1 reads SGHDN; CDR2 reads FVKESK. The CDR3 is made up of 13 amino acids. Here the CDR3 reads CASSLITGSEQYF. The CDR3 DNA reads TGTGCCAGCAGCCTAATAACAGGCAGCGAGCAGTACTTC.

On this clone: The junction departs from the called germline gene at one end, perhaps through a read error. The V and J genes are TRBV9 and TRBJ1-6, with D perhaps matching TRBD1 (5 bases). Germline assignment: CDR1 SGDLS and CDR2 YYNGEE. This CDR3 is built from 15 residues. CDR3 sequence reads: CASSVAGSYNSPLHF. DNA for the CDR3: TGTGCTAGCAGCGTAGCAGGGTCCTATAATTCACCCCTCCACTTT.

This chain connects TRBV7-8 to TRBJ1-2; 9 bases agree with TRBD1. Trimming removed 2 bases from V and 7 bases from J; junction bases left unmatched: 5. Germline V lookup: CDR1 SGHVS, CDR2 FQNEAQ. CDR3 length equals 14 residues. CDR3: CASSLLGQGSGYTF. The CDR3 nucleotides read TGTGCCAGCAGCTTACTGGGACAGGGTAGTGGCTACACCTTC.

V gene TRBV3-1 (or the pseudogene TRBV3-2) combines with J gene TRBJ1-2, with a tentative D call TRBD1 (5 bases). From germline, CDR1 is LGHDT and CDR2 YNNKEL (reference sequence). CDR3 length: 15 amino acids. V dropped 1 base and J dropped 4 bases, with 13 bases sitting between them. The CDR3 loop reads CASSQGGGEVYGYTF. The DNA for the CDR3 is TGTGCCAGCAGCCAAGGTGGAGGGGAAGTCTATGGCTACACCTTC.

The rearrangement joins TRBV3-1 (or the pseudogene TRBV3-2) to TRBJ2-7; 11 nucleotides match TRBD1. The trim removed 1 base at V and 6 bases at J, leaving 2 bases unmatched. The CDR3 has 14 residues. Germline assignment: CDR1 LGHDT and CDR2 YNNKEL (reference sequence). Written as DNA, the CDR3 is TGTGCCAGCAGCCAAGTCGGGACAGGGGGCGAGCAGTACTTC. It encodes CASSQVGTGGEQYF.

This chain uses TRBV7-9 with TRBJ2-7, with D perhaps TRBD1 (5 bases). The CDR3 has 13 residues. CDR1 and CDR2 (germline): SEHNR, FQNEAQ (reference sequence). V shed 2 bases and J shed 1 base, with 6 bases lying between them. The CDR3 protein is CASSLPGSYEQYF. As DNA, the CDR3 is TGTGCCAGCAGCTTACCAGGGTCCTACGAGCAGTACTTC.

The chain recombines TRBV6-1 with TRBJ2-7, with 8 bases matching TRBD1. The trim removed 2 bases at V and 1 base at J, leaving 4 bases unmatched. This CDR3 has 15 residues. The germline gives CDR1 MNHNS, CDR2 SASEGT. The DNA of the CDR3 is TGTGCCAGCAGTGAAAGTGGGACAGGTTCCTACGAGCAGTACTTC. Protein sequence: CASSESGTGSYEQYF.

CDR3 residues: CASSYTLGVALHF. The DNA for the CDR3 is TGTGCCAGCAGTTACACCCTCGGGGTGGCCCTCCACTTT. The chain has TRBV6-6 and TRBJ1-6, with no clear D. The length of the CDR3 is 13 residues. V gave up 2 bases and J gave up 14 bases, with 13 bases separating them. The germline gives CDR1 MNHNY, CDR2 SVGAGI (reference sequence).